The 32 T cell receptor beta chains below all came from one sample that was sequenced in a study of T cells in Graves' hyperthyroidism and ophthalmopathy. RNA transcripts served as the template for amplifying TCR beta CDR3 regions. First-round RT-PCR with HTBI primers amplified the TCR CDR3 region. MiXCR, run by TCRdb on the multiplex PCR reads, gives a single entry per CDR3 protein. The sample includes 490,000 or so distinct CDR3 sequences, 16% of them seen just once. Input material: blood. The receptors derive from a woman in her twenties or thirties with Graves' ophthalmopathy.

This chain joins TRBV5-1 and TRBJ2-1; 9 nucleotides agree with TRBD2. The J segment lost 7 bases and the V segment lost 4 bases, leaving 15 bases of the junction unmatched. This CDR3 spans 17 amino acids. Germline V gene data show CDR1 as SGHRS and CDR2 as YFSETQ. CDR3 sequence: CASSPGAPGTSYNEQFF. CDR3 DNA: TGCGCCAGCAGCCCGGGCGCCCCCGGGACTAGCTATAATGAGCAGTTCTTC.

This clonotype was counted only a few times. The genes are TRBV5-6 and TRBJ2-2; no clear D gene. Germline CDR1 is SGHDT and CDR2 is YYEEEE. There are 14 residues in the CDR3. Trimming removed 8 bases at V and 8 bases at J, with 19 bases between. CDR3 in DNA: TGTGCCAGTTTCCGACGTCATACTCTTGGGGAGCTGTTTTTT. Its protein is CASFRRHTLGELFF. Supplemented by reference TRBV5-6 and TRBJ2-2, the full variable domain reads DAGVTQSPTHLIKTRGQQVTLRCSPKSGHDTVSWYQQALGQGPQFIFQYYEEEERQRGNFPDRFSGHQFPNYSSELNVNALLLGDSALYLCASFRRHTLGELFFGEGSRLTVL.

This clonotype was seen ten or more times. The CDR3 DNA reads as TGTGCCACCAGTGGGACTTTAGCGGGAGACCACACCGGGGAGCTGTTTTTT. Residues: CATSGTLAGDHTGELFF. V usage is TRBV24-1 and J usage is TRBJ2-2; TRBD2 matches 9 bases. Losses at the gene ends were 5 bases for V and 3 bases for J; bases not matched to a gene: 9. Germline V gene sequence: CDR1 KGHDR, CDR2 SFDVKD. The CDR3 loop spans 17 amino acids.

The chain uses TRBV28 and TRBJ2-4; 9 nucleotides agree with TRBD2. This CDR3 contains 16 residues. Per the germline V gene, CDR1 is MDHEN and CDR2 is SYDVKM. J gave up 2 bases and V 0 bases, and 2 bases lay outside the gene matches. CDR3 nucleotides: TGTGCCAGCAGTTTATGGCGGGAGGGGACCAAAAACATTCAGTACTTC. This gives the protein CASSLWREGTKNIQYF.

The chain uses TRBV7-6 and TRBJ2-1, with 8 positions matching TRBD2. J lost 0 bases, V lost 7 bases, and 8 bases had no gene match. CDR3 length: 16 residues. Germline V gene lookup returns CDR1 SGHVS and CDR2 FNYEAQ. The CDR3 reads CASNLGTRSSYNEQFF. CDR3 coding DNA: TGTGCCAGCAACCTAGGGACTAGAAGCTCCTACAATGAGCAGTTCTTC.

The chain recombines TRBV6-2 or TRBV6-3 with TRBJ1-1; 8 bases line up with TRBD1. Unmatched junction bases numbered 5, after V lost 7 bases and J lost 1 base. CDR3 length equals 14 residues. Germline loops: CDR1 MNHEY, CDR2 SVGEGT. CDR3 in DNA: TGTGCCAGCACCCCACAGGGGGGGAACACTGAAGCTTTCTTT. Its translation is CASTPQGGNTEAFF.

This clonotype was observed a few times. V is TRBV29-1 and J is TRBJ2-7; 9 nucleotides line up with TRBD2. The CDR3 has 17 residues. V trimming: 4 bases; J trimming: 3 bases; junction bases outside the gene matches: 16. Germline values: CDR1 SQVTM, CDR2 ANQGSEA. In nucleotides, the CDR3 is TGCAGCGTTGTGAGGTTTCCTAGCGGGATGACCTTCTACGAGCAGTACTTC. Translated: CSVVRFPSGMTFYEQYF.

This clonotype was observed a handful of times. The V gene is TRBV3-1, the J gene TRBJ1-1; no clear D gene. V was trimmed by 1 base and J by 2 bases, leaving 17 bases between them. The germline V gene encodes CDR1 LGHDT and CDR2 YNNKEL (reference sequence). This CDR3 comprises 17 residues. The chain's CDR3 is CASSQAPTMGVNTEAFF. In nucleotides, the CDR3 is TGTGCCAGCAGCCAAGCTCCAACCATGGGAGTCAACACTGAAGCTTTCTTT.

Points on this clonotype: Possible read error: a much larger clone is one base away. The chain is built from TRBV30 and TRBJ2-1, with 10 bases lining up with TRBD2. Germline V lookup: CDR1 GTSNPN, CDR2 SVGIG (reference sequence). The length of the CDR3 is 16 residues. The CDR3 DNA reads TGTACCTGGAGTAAGATAGCGGGAGGCCCGCACAATGAGCAGTTCTTC. Translated: CTWSKIAGGPHNEQFF. The full variable domain, completed using reference TRBV30 and TRBJ2-1, is SQTIHQWPATLVQPVGSPLSLECTVEGTSNPNLYWYRQAAGRGLQLLFYSVGIGQISSEVPQNLSASRPQDRQFILSSKKLLLSDSGFYLCTWSKIAGGPHNEQFFGPGTRLTVL.

This clonotype was counted many times. The V and J genes are TRBV7-2 and TRBJ1-6; no firm D call. The CDR3 is 14 residues long. CDR1 is SGHTA and CDR2 is FQGNSA in the germline V gene. V lost 1 base and J lost 6, with 7 bases in between. The CDR3: CASSLDVINSPLHF. In DNA, the CDR3 is TGTGCCAGCAGCTTAGACGTCATTAATTCACCCCTCCACTTT.

In the case of this clonotype: A read error may explain this, as a much larger clone is one base away. The chain combines TRBV4-2 with TRBJ1-5; D is undetermined. The CDR3 spans 13 residues. Germline-derived CDR1 and CDR2 are LGHNA and YNFKEQ. DNA of the CDR3: TGTGCCAGCACCCAAGATGTTGGTCAGCCCCAGCATTTT. Protein product: CASTQDVGQPQHF.

There are many counts of this clonotype. V and J are TRBV3-2 and TRBJ2-5; TRBD1 is the table's D call, not checked against the DNA. TRBV3-2 is termed a pseudogene. This CDR3 contains 14 residues. The CDR3 sequence: CASSQDRGRETQYF. The CDR3 nucleotides read TGTGCCAGCAGCCAAGATCGAGGGAGAGAGACCCAGTACTTC.

The chain recombines TRBV5-1 with TRBJ1-3; D remains ambiguous. CDR3 length: 14 amino acids. V lost 0 bases and J 4 bases, leaving 8 bases between the germline ends. CDR1 and CDR2 (germline): SGHRS, YFSETQ. The CDR3 reads CASSLDVGGNTIYF. CDR3 sequence (DNA): TGCGCCAGCAGCTTGGATGTCGGGGGAAACACCATATATTTT.

This chain joins TRBV6-2 or TRBV6-3 and TRBJ2-1; perhaps TRBD2 as D (5 bases). Germline CDR1 is MNHEY and CDR2 is SVGEGT. The germline V and J ends were trimmed by 8 bases and 2 bases, with 10 bases remaining between them. The CDR3 contains 13 residues. CDR3 sequence (DNA): TGTGCCAGCGGACTTACAACCTACAATGAGCAGTTCTTC. Translating it yields CASGLTTYNEQFF.

This clonotype was observed many times. The rearrangement joins TRBV6-1 to TRBJ2-7; D is unclear. The CDR3 runs to 13 residues. CDR1 and CDR2 from the germline V gene are MNHNS and SASEGT. Trimming cost V 6 bases and J 1 base, with 10 bases left between them. Here the CDR3 DNA reads TGTGCCAGCAGCGAGGTCGGGTCCTACGAGCAGTACTTC. Translated, it gives CASSEVGSYEQYF.

This clonotype occurred many times. V and J are TRBV25-1 and TRBJ1-2; D not resolved. From germline, CDR1 is MGHDK and CDR2 SYGVNS. The ends were cut back, 3 bases at V and 0 bases at J, with 8 bases in the middle. This CDR3 spans 14 amino acids. Here the CDR3 DNA reads TGTGCCAGCAGTGAGAATACACCTAACTATGGCTACACCTTC. Its protein product is CASSENTPNYGYTF.

V usage is TRBV6-1 and J usage is TRBJ2-5, with 8 nucleotides matching TRBD1. The CDR3 contains 15 residues. V lost 6 bases and J lost 5; bases outside the gene matches: 11. Germline CDR1 and CDR2: MNHNS and SASEGT. CDR3: CASRRAQGVYETQYF. For the CDR3, the DNA is TGTGCCAGCAGACGCGCACAGGGGGTGTACGAGACCCAGTACTTC.

This clonotype appeared many times. This chain uses TRBV30 with TRBJ2-1; TRBD1 agrees at 11 bases. Germline CDR1 is GTSNPN and CDR2 is SVGIG (reference sequence). There are 13 residues in the CDR3. J gave up 9 bases and V 5 bases, and 6 bases lay outside the gene matches. The CDR3 nucleotides are TGTGCCTGGTCGGGACAGGGGGAGGGTGAGCAGTTCTTC. It translates to CAWSGQGEGEQFF.

The rearrangement uses TRBV29-1 and TRBJ2-7; 11 nucleotides line up with TRBD1. J was trimmed by 4 bases and V by 7 bases; bases with no gene match: 6. CDR1 is SQVTM and CDR2 is ANQGSEA in the germline V gene. This CDR3 has 13 amino acids. The DNA of the CDR3 is TGCAGCGCTGGGGGACAGGGGGAATACGAGCAGTACTTC. Amino acid sequence: CSAGGQGEYEQYF.

This clonotype has only a few counts. The V and J genes are TRBV6-6 and TRBJ1-1; no clear D gene. CDR3 length equals 15 residues. Germline CDR1 MNHNY, CDR2 SVGAGI (reference sequence). The germline V and J ends were trimmed by 2 bases and 0 bases, with 10 bases remaining between them. The CDR3: CASSYLTRLNTEAFF. The CDR3 DNA follows: TGTGCCAGCAGTTACCTCACTCGTTTGAACACTGAAGCTTTCTTT.

This clonotype was observed at least ten times. The rearrangement joins TRBV11-2 to TRBJ2-5, with TRBD2 matching over 7 bases. Trimming took 4 bases from V and 4 from J; bases not matched to a gene: 9. The CDR3 spans 15 residues. CDR1 and CDR2 from the germline V gene are SGHAT and FQNNGV. CDR3 in DNA: TGTGCCAGCAGCTGGTTAGCGGGTCTTGGAGAGACCCAGTACTTC. Translation: CASSWLAGLGETQYF.

This clonotype was observed at least ten times. The chain has TRBV6-2 or TRBV6-3 and TRBJ2-1; D unresolved. Trimming removed 9 bases from V and 3 bases from J, with 12 bases in between. Germline V gives CDR1 MNHEY, CDR2 SVGEGT. This CDR3 is 13 amino acids long. The CDR3 protein is CASKPSVYNEQFF. The CDR3, as DNA: TGTGCCAGTAAACCGTCGGTCTACAATGAGCAGTTCTTC.

The chain is built from TRBV9 and TRBJ1-4; no reliable D call. V lost 3 bases to trimming and J lost 4 bases, with 16 bases between them. The CDR3 covers 16 residues. Germline V gene lookup returns CDR1 SGDLS and CDR2 YYNGEE. CDR3 protein: CASSASPFGGNEKLFF. CDR3 nucleotides: TGTGCCAGCAGCGCCTCCCCATTTGGAGGTAATGAAAAACTGTTTTTT.

This clonotype was observed many times. The chain carries TRBV11-2 and TRBJ2-3; D unclear. The germline V gene encodes CDR1 SGHAT and CDR2 FQNNGV. This CDR3 region has 14 residues. Trimming left V 2 bases short and J 4 bases short, with 10 bases between. CDR3 sequence: CASSLKNYADTQYF. The CDR3 region has the DNA TGTGCCAGCAGCTTAAAAAATTATGCAGATACGCAGTATTTT.

This clonotype was picked up many times. This chain links TRBV6-1 with TRBJ2-7, with 9 bases lining up with TRBD1. J was trimmed by 5 bases and V by 5 bases; bases with no gene match: 13. Germline loops: CDR1 MNHNS, CDR2 SASEGT. CDR3 length: 16 residues. CDR3 DNA sequence: TGTGCCAGCAGTTCAGGGGCAGAGACAGGGGGTAACGAGCAGTACTTC. This codes for CASSSGAETGGNEQYF.

This clonotype was counted a few times. V usage is TRBV14 and J usage is TRBJ2-1; D might be TRBD1 or TRBD2, each matching 5 bases. This CDR3 contains 15 residues. Per the germline V gene, CDR1 is SGHDN and CDR2 is FVKESK. The V end was cut by 4 bases, the J end by 4 bases, with 14 bases between. The CDR3 reads CASSRVGDGYNEQFF. Written as DNA, the CDR3 is TGTGCCAGCAGCCGGGTGGGGGACGGGTACAATGAGCAGTTCTTC.

This clonotype was seen at least ten times. V usage is TRBV29-1 and J usage is TRBJ1-6, with D maybe TRBD1 (5 bases). Trimming took 4 bases from V and 10 from J, leaving 14 bases between them. Germline CDR1 and CDR2: SQVTM and ANQGSEA. The CDR3 runs to 13 residues. The CDR3 DNA sequence: TGCAGCGTTGTACAAGGGGTCGGGTCACCCCTCCACTTT. Encoded protein: CSVVQGVGSPLHF.

This clonotype was recorded a few times. Here the CDR3 reads CASSLGSGEGYGYTF. CDR3 nucleotide sequence: TGTGCCAGCAGTTTGGGGTCGGGCGAAGGCTATGGCTACACCTTC. The rearrangement links TRBV12-3 or TRBV12-4 to TRBJ1-2; unclear D gene. The CDR3 totals 15 residues. The V end was cut by 3 bases, the J end by 4 bases, with 15 bases between.

The V gene is TRBV20-1, the J gene TRBJ2-3, with D perhaps TRBD2 (7 bases). V dropped 4 bases and J dropped 2 bases, with 22 bases sitting between them. CDR3 size: 17 residues. CDR1 DFQATT and CDR2 SNEGSKA come from the germline V gene (reference sequence). CDR3 sequence reads: CSATALSGAGATDTQYF. CDR3 bases: TGCAGTGCTACCGCCCTAAGTGGGGCGGGGGCCACAGATACGCAGTATTTT.

This clonotype occurred many times. This chain links TRBV30 with TRBJ1-1; D not resolved. Germline CDR1 and CDR2: GTSNPN and SVGIG (reference sequence). This CDR3 comprises 13 residues. V was pared by 3 bases and J by 0 bases, with 8 bases between. As DNA, the CDR3 is TGTGCCTGGAGATTTTCCGTGAACACTGAAGCTTTCTTT. It encodes CAWRFSVNTEAFF.

This clonotype has ten or more counts. This chain's CDR3 is CASSESFGQGIGTSGINEQFF. For the CDR3, the DNA is TGTGCCAGCAGTGAATCATTTGGTCAGGGGATTGGTACTAGCGGTATCAATGAGCAGTTCTTC. This sequence joins TRBV25-1 and TRBJ2-1, with TRBD2 matching 8 bases. Germline-derived CDR1 and CDR2 are MGHDK and SYGVNS. CDR3 length: 21 residues. J was trimmed by 6 bases and V by 1 base; bases with no gene match: 23.

This clonotype was seen many times. The chain carries TRBV4-3 and TRBJ1-5; no clear D gene. The CDR3 contains 14 residues. The V end lost 3 bases, the J end lost 6 bases, and 12 bases lay between the germline ends. The V gene's germline CDR1 is LGHNA and CDR2 YSLEER. The CDR3 region is CASSQGSSSQPQHF. The CDR3 nucleotides read TGCGCCAGCAGCCAGGGATCATCCTCTCAGCCCCAGCATTTT.